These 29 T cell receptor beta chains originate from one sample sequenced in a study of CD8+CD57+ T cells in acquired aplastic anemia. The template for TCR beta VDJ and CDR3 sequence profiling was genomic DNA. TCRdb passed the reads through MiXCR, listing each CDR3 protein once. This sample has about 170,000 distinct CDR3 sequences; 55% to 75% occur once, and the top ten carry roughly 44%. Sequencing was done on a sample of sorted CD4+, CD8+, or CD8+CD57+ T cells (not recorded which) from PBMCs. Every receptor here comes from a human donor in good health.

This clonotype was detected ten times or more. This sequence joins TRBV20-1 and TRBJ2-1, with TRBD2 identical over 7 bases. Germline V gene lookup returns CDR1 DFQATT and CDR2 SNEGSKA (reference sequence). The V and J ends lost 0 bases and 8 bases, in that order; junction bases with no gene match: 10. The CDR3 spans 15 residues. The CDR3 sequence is CSARDLASGLYEQFF. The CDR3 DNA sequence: TGCAGTGCTAGAGATTTGGCTAGCGGCCTCTATGAGCAGTTCTTC.

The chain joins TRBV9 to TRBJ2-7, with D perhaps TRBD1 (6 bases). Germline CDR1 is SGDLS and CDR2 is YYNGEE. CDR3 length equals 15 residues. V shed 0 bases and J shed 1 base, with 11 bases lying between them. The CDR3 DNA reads TGTGCCAGCAGCGTAGAGGGACACGGATCCTACGAGCAGTACTTC. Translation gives CASSVEGHGSYEQYF.

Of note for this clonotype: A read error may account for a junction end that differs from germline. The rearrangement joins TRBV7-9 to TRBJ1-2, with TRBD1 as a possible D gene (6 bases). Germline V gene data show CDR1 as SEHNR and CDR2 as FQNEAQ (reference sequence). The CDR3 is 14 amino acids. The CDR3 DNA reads TGCGCCAGCAGCTTAGGACCAGGGGCGGGCGGCTACACCTTC. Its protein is CASSLGPGAGGYTF.

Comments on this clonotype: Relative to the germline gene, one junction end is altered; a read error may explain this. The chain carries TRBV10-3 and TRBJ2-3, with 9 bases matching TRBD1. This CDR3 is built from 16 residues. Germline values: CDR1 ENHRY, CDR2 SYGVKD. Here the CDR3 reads CAISEGLGQGTDTQYF. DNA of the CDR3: TGTGCCATCAGTGAAGGATTGGGACAGGGCACGGATACGCAGTATTTT.

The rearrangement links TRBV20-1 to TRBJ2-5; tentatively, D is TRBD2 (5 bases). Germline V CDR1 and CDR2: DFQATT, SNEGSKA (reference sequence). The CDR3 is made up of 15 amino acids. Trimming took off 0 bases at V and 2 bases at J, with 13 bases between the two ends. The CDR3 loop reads CSAREQRLFQETQYF. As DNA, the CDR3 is TGCAGTGCTAGAGAACAGCGGTTGTTTCAAGAGACCCAGTACTTC.

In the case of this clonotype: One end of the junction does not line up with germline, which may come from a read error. The CDR3 bases are TGCGCCAGCAGCTTGCGCGGGGACGACGTTGGTAATTCACCCCTCCACTTT. Encoded protein: CASSLRGDDVGNSPLHF. V gene TRBV7-9 combines with J gene TRBJ1-6, with D perhaps TRBD1 (5 bases). This CDR3 has 17 amino acids. Germline CDR1 is SEHNR and CDR2 is FQNEAQ (reference sequence). The complete variable domain, with remaining parts taken from reference TRBV7-9 and TRBJ1-6, reads DTGVSQNPRHKITKRGQNVTFRCDPISEHNRLYWYRQTLGQGPEFLTYFQNEAQLEKSRLLSDRFSAERPKGSFSTLEIQRTEQGDSAMYLCASSLRGDDVGNSPLHFGNGTRLTVT.

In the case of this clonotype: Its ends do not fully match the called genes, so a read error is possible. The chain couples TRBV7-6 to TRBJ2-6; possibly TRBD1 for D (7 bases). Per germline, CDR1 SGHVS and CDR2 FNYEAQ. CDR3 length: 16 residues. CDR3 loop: CASSLATGSGANALTF. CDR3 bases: TGTGCCAGCAGCTTGGCGACAGGGTCGGGGGCCAACGCCCTGACTTTC.

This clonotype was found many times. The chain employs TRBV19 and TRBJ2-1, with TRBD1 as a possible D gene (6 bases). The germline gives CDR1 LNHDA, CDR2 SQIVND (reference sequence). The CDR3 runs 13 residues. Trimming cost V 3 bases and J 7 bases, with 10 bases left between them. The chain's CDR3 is CASSITTGNEQFF. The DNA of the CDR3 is TGTGCCAGTAGTATTACGACAGGTAATGAGCAGTTCTTC.

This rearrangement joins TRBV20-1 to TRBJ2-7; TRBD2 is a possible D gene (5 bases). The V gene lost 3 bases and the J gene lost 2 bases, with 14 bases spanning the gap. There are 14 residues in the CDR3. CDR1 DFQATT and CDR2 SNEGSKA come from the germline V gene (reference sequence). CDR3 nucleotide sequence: TGCAGTGCTAGGGAGGTCGGAAGGACCTACGAGCAGTACTTC. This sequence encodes CSAREVGRTYEQYF.

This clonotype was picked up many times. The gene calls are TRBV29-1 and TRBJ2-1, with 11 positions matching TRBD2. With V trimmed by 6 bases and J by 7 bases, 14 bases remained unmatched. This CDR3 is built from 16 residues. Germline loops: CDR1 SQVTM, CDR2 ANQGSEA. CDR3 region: CSVERSGLAEGNEQFF. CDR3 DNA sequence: TGCAGCGTCGAAAGATCGGGACTAGCGGAGGGAAATGAGCAGTTCTTC.

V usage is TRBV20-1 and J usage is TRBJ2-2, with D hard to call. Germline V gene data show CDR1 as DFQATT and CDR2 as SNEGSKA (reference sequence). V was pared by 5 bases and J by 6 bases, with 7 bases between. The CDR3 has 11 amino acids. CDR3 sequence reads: CSAPSAGELFF. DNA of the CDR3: TGCAGTGCTCCAAGTGCCGGGGAGCTGTTTTTT.

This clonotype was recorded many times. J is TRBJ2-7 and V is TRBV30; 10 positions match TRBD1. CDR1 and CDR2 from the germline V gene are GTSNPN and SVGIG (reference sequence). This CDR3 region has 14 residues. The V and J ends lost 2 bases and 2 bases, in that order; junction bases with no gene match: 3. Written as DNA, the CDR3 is TGTGCCTGGAGTACCGGGACAGGGGCCTACGAGCAGTACTTC. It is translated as CAWSTGTGAYEQYF.

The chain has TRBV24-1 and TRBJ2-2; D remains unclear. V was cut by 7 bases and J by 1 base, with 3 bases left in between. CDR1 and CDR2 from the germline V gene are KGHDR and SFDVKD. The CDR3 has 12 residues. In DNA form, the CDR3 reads TGTGCCACCAGAGGGAACACCGGGGAGCTGTTTTTT. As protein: CATRGNTGELFF.

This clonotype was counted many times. The CDR3 DNA is TGTGCCAGCAGCAGGGGAGGGAGGGCCGCCTACAATGAGCAGTTCTTC. Amino acids: CASSRGGRAAYNEQFF. This chain connects TRBV7-6 to TRBJ2-1; 7 bases match TRBD2. The CDR3 consists of 16 residues. Trimming at V came to 5 bases and at J to 2 bases, leaving 9 bases not matched to a gene. Germline V CDR1 and CDR2: SGHVS, FNYEAQ.

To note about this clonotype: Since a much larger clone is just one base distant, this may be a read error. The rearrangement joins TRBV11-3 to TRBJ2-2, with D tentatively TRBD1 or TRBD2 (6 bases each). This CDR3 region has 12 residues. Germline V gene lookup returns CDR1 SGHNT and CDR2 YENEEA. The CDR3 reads CAAGGDTGGLFF. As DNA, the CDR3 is TGTGCCGCAGGAGGGGACACCGGGGGGCTGTTTTTT.

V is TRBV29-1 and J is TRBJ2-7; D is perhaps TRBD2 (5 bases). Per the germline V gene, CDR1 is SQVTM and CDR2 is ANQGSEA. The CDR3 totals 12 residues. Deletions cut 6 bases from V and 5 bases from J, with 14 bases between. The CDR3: CSVEDGVHEQYF. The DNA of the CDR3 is TGCAGCGTGGAGGACGGGGTCCACGAGCAGTACTTC.

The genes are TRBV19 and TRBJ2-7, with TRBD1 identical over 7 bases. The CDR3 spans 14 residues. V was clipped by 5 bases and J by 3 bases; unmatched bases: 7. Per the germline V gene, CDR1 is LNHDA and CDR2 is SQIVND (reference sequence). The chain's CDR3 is CASSLRQGNYEQYF. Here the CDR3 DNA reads TGTGCCAGTAGTTTACGACAGGGAAACTACGAGCAGTACTTC.

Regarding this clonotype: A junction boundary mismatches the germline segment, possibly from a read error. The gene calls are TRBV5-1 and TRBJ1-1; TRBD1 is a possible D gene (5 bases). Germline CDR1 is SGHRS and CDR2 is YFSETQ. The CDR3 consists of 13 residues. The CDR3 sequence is CTSSARTGTEALF. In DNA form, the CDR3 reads TGCACCAGCAGCGCTCGGACGGGGACTGAAGCTCTCTTT. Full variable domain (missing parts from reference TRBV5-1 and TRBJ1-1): KAGVTQTPRYLIKTRGQQVTLSCSPISGHRSVSWYQQTPGQGLQFLFEYFSETQRNKGNFPGRFSGRQFSNSRSEMNVSTLELGDSALYLCTSSARTGTEALFGQGTRLTVV.

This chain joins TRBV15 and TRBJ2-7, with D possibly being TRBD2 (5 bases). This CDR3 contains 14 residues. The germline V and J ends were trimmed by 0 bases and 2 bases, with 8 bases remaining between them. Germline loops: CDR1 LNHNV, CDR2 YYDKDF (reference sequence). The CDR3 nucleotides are TGTGCCACCAGCAGAGAGGCGGGCCCCTACGAGCAGTACTTC. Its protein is CATSREAGPYEQYF.

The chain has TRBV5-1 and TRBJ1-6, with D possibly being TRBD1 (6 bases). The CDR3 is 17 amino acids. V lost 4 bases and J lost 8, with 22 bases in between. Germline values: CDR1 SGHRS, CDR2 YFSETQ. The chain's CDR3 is CASSPWGTSGRDSPLHF. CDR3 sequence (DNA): TGCGCCAGCAGCCCTTGGGGGACATCGGGCAGGGATTCACCCCTCCACTTT.

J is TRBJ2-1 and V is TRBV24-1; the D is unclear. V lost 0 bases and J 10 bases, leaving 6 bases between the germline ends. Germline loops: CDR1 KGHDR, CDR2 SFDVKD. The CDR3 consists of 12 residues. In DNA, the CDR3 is TGTGCCACCAGTGATTTGGGGAAGGAGCAGTTCTTC. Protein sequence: CATSDLGKEQFF.

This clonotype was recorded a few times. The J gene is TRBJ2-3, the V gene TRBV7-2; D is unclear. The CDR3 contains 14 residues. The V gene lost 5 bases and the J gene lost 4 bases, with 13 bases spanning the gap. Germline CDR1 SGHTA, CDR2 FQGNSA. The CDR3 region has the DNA TGTGCCAGCAGCCTACGTGTCGGCGCAGATACGCAGTATTTT. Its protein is CASSLRVGADTQYF. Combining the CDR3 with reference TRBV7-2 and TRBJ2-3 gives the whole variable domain GAGVSQSPSNKVTEKGKDVELRCDPISGHTALYWYRQSLGQGLEFLIYFQGNSAPDKSGLPSDRFSAERTGGSVSTLTIQRTQQEDSAVYLCASSLRVGADTQYFGPGTRLTVL.

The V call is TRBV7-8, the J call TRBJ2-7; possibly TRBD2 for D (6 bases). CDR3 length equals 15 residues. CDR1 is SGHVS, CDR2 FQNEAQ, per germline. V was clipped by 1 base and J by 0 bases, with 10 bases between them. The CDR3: CASSLVPGSSYEQYF. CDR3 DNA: TGTGCCAGCAGCTTAGTCCCCGGGAGCTCCTACGAGCAGTACTTC.

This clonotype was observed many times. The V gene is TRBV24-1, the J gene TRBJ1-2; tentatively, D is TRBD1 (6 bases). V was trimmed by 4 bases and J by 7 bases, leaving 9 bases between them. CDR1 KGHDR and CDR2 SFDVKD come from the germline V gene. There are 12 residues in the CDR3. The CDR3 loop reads CATSDRGLGYTF. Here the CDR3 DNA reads TGTGCCACCAGTGACAGGGGCCTTGGCTACACCTTC.

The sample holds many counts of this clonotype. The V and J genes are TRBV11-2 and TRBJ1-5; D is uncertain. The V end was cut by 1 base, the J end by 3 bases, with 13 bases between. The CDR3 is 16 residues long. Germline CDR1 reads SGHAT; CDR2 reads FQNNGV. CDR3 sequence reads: CASSLGLQGNNQPQHF. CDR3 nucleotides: TGTGCCAGCAGCTTAGGACTCCAAGGCAACAATCAGCCCCAGCATTTT.

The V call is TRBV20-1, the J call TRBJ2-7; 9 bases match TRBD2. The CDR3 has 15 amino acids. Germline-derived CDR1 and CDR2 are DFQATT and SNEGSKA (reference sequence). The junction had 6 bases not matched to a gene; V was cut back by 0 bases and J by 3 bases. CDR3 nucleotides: TGCAGTGCTAGAGATATACTAGCGGGCTTCTACGAGCAGTACTTC. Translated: CSARDILAGFYEQYF.

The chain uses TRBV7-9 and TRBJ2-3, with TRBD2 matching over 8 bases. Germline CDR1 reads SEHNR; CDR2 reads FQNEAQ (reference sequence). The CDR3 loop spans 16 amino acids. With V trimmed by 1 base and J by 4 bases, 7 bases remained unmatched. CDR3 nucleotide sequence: TGTGCCAGCAGCTTAGTGAGACTAGCGTTACCAGATACGCAGTATTTT. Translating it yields CASSLVRLALPDTQYF.

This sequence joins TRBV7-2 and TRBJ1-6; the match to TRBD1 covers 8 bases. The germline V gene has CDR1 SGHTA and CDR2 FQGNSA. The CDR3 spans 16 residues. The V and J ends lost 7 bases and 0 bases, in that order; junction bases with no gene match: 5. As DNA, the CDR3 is TGTGCCAGCACCGGACAGGGAGGCTCCTATAATTCACCCCTCCACTTT. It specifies CASTGQGGSYNSPLHF.

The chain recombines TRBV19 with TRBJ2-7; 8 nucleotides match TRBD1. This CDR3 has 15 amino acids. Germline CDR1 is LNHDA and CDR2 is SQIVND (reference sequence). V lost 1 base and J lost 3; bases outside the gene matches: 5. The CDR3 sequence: CASSIASGQGYEQYF. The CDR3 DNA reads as TGTGCCAGTAGTATAGCTTCCGGACAGGGCTACGAGCAGTACTTC.